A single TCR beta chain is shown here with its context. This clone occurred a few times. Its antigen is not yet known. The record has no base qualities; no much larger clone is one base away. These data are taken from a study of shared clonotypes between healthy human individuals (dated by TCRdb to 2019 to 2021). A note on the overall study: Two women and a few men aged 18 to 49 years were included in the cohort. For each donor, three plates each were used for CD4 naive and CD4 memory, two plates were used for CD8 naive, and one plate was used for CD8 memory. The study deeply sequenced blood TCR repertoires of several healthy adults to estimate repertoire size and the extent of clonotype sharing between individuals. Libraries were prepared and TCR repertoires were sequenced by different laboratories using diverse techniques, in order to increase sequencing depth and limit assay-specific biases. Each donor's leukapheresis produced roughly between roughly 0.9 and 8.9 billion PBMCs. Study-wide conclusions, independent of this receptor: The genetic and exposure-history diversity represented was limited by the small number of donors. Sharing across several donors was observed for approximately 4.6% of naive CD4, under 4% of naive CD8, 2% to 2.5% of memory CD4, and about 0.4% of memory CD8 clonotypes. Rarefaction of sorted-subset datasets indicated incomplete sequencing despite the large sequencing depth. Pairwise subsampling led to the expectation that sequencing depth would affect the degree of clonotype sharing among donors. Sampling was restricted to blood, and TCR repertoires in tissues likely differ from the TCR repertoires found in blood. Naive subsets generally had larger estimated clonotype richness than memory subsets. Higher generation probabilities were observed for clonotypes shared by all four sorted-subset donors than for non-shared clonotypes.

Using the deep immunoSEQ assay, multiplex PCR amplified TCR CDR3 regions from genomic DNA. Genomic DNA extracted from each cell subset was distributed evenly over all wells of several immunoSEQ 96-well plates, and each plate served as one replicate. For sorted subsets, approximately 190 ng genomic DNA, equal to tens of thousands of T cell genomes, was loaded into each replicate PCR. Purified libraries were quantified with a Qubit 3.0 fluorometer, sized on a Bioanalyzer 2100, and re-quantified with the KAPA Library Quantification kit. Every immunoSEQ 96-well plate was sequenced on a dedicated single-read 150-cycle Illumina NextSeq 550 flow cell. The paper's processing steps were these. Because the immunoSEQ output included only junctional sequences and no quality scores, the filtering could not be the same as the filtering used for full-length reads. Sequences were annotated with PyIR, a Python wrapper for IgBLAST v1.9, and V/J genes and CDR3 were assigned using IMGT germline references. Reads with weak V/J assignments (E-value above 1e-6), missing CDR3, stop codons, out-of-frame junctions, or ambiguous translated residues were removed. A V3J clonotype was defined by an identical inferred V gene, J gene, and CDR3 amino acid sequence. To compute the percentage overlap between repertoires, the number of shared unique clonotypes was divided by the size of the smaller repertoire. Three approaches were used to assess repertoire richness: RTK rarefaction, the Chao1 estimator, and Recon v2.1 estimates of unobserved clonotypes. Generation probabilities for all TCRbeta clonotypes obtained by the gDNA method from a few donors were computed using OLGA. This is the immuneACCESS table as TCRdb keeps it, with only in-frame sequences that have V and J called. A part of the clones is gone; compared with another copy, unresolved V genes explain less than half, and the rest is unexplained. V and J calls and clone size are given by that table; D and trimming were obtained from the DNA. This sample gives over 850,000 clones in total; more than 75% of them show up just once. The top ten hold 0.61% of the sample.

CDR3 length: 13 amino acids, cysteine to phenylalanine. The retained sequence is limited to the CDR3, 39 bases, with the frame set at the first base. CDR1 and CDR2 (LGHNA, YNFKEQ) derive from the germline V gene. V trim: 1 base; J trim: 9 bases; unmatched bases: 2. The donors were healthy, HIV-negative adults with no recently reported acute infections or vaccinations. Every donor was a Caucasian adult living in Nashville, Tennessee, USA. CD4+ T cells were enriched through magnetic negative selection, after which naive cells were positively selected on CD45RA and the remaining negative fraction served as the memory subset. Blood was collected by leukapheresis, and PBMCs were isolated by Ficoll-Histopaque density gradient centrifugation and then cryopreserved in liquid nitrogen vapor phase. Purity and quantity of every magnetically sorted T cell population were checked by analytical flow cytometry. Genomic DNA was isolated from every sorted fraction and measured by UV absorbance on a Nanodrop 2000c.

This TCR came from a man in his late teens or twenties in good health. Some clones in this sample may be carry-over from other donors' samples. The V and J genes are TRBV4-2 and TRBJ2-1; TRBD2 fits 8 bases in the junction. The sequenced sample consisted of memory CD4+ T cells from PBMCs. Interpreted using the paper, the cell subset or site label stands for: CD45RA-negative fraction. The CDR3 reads CASSQALAGEQFF. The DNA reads TGTGCCAGCAGCCAAGCGCTAGCGGGTGAGCAGTTCTTC.